This passage covers 4 T cell receptor beta chains from one sample sequenced in a study of cytomegalovirus exposure and HLA in healthy donors (dated by TCRdb to about 2017). Libraries were constructed by the immunoSEQ multiplex PCR assay. A mixture of 60 forward primers for TCR Vbeta segments and 13 reverse primers for TCR Jbeta segments was used in the multiplex PCR. Not all clones reach the TCRdb copy of this immuneACCESS table, which keeps in-frame sequences only. Checked studies attribute under half of the gap to unresolved V genes and leave the rest unexplained. In this sample the table shows more than 80,000 clones, about four fifths of which occur a single time. Over 12% of the sample is held by the ten biggest clonotypes. The source material was PBMCs. Every receptor here comes from a woman aged 70-85 years in good health and CMV-seropositive.

The J gene is TRBJ2-1, the V gene TRBV14; TRBD2 matches at 11 bases. The V segment lost 4 bases and the J segment 2 bases; nucleotides outside the gene matches: 1. The CDR3 spans 15 residues. The germline CDR1 and CDR2 sequences are SGHDN and FVKESK. CDR3 sequence (DNA): TGTGCCAGCAGCCGTAGCGGGGGGGCCTACAATGAGCAGTTCTTC. Amino acids: CASSRSGGAYNEQFF.

This clone was found a few times. This sequence joins TRBV28 and TRBJ1-2; D unresolved. The V gene lost 7 bases and the J gene lost 2 bases, with 17 bases spanning the gap. The germline CDR1 and CDR2 sequences are MDHEN and SYDVKM. This CDR3 comprises 15 residues. The CDR3 bases are TGTGCCAGCACCCTGGGAGGTGTAGGGAACTATGGCTACACCTTC. This translates into CASTLGGVGNYGYTF.

The CDR3 loop is CASSLDLREKLFF. The CDR3 nucleotides are TGTGCCAGCAGCTTAGATCTCAGAGAAAAACTGTTTTTT. The V call is TRBV11-2, the J call TRBJ1-4; the D is unclear. The CDR3 is 13 residues long. V was pared by 0 bases and J by 8 bases, with 7 bases between. CDR1 and CDR2 from the germline V gene are SGHAT and FQNNGV.

The chain is built from TRBV7-6 and TRBJ2-7; the D gene is possibly TRBD1 (6 bases). This CDR3 has 15 residues. The germline V gene encodes CDR1 SGHVS and CDR2 FNYEAQ. Trimming pared 5 bases from V and 5 bases from J, leaving 19 bases between. The CDR3 coding sequence is TGTGCCAGCAGCGGCCGCCAGGGGTCGAGGGACGAGCAGTACTTC. This translates into CASSGRQGSRDEQYF. The full variable domain, with the rest looked up from reference TRBV7-6 and TRBJ2-7, is GAGVSQSPRYKVTKRGQDVALRCDPISGHVSLYWYRQALGQGPEFLTYFNYEAQQDKSGLPNDRFSAERPEGSISTLTIQRTEQRDSAMYRCASSGRQGSRDEQYFGPGTRLTVT.